This T cell receptor (beta chain) was observed in a study of T cells in Graves' hyperthyroidism and ophthalmopathy. Authors of the study amplified TCR beta CDR3 regions from RNA transcripts. The TCR CDR3 was amplified in a first-round RT-PCR using the HTBI primer set. MiXCR was run by TCRdb on the multiplex PCR reads, yielding one entry per CDR3 protein. The table has around 700,000 distinct CDR3 sequences, roughly 20% seen once. From germline, CDR1 is SGHRS and CDR2 YFSETQ. Between the trimmed V and J ends, which lost 0 bases and 2 bases, there was a span of 13 bases. The CDR3 covers 16 residues. This clonotype was counted at least ten times.

The chain couples TRBV5-1 to TRBJ2-3, with D perhaps TRBD1 (6 bases). Sequences were obtained from blood. This TCR derives from a woman in her forties or fifties with Graves' hyperthyroidism that later progressed to Graves' ophthalmopathy. The CDR3 DNA reads TGCGCCAGCAGCTTGGATGGGGACATAGTCACAGATACGCAGTATTTT. Its protein is CASSLDGDIVTDTQYF.